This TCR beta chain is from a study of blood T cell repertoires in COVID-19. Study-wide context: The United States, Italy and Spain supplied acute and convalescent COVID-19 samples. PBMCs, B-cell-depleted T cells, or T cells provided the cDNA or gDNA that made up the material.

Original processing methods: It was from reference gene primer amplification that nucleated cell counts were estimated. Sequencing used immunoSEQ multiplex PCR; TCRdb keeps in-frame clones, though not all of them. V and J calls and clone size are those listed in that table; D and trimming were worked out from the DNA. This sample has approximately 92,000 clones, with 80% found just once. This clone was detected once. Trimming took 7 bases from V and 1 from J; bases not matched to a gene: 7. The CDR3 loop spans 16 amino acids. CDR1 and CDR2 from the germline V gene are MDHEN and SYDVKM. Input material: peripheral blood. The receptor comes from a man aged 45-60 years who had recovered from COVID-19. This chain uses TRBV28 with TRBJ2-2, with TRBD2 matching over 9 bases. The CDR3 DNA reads TGTGCCAGCACTTATTCGACTAGCGGGAACACCGGGGAGCTGTTTTTT. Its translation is CASTYSTSGNTGELFF.